The clone carrying this T cell receptor beta chain was observed many times. The germline V gene has CDR1 MNHNS and CDR2 SASEGT. V lost 5 bases and J lost 7; bases outside the gene matches: 8. The CDR3 sequence is 15 residues long. RNA transcripts gave rise to amplified TCR beta CDR3 regions. RT-PCR in the first round (using the HTBI primer set) targeted the TCR CDR3. MiXCR was run by TCRdb on the multiplex PCR reads, yielding one entry per CDR3 protein. Of over 500,000 distinct CDR3 sequences in the sample, approximately 17% were seen once. The sample is drawn from a study of T cells in Graves' hyperthyroidism and ophthalmopathy. Clinical Activity Scores of at least 3, NOSPECS grades of at least 4 and durations under 3 months characterized ophthalmopathy patients. The diagnostic basis comprised clinical symptoms, serum thyroxine and TRAb, thyroid ultrasound and orbital computed tomography. The PBMCs were sourced from fresh peripheral blood (about 9.7 ml).

The clonotype originates from a woman under 30 with Graves' ophthalmopathy. The sample was blood. The chain joins TRBV6-1 to TRBJ1-5, with 10 bases identical to TRBD1. This CDR3 reads CASSYYGTGDQPQHF. The CDR3 DNA is TGTGCCAGCAGTTACTACGGGACAGGGGACCAGCCCCAGCATTTT.